The text below deals with one TCR beta chain. The data belong to a study of blood T cell repertoires in COVID-19. Everyone who took part was roughly 18 to 89 years old, and they came from fewer than 25 US areas. Recovered status in Cohort 3 required two negative PCRs, clearance, or symptom resolution. V gave up 10 bases and J gave up 4 bases, with 14 bases separating them. Germline CDR1 MNHEY, CDR2 SVGAGI. This CDR3 contains 13 residues. Authors' methods: Estimation of nucleated cell counts relied on the amplification of reference gene primers. Sequencing was performed with immunoSEQ multiplex PCR; in TCRdb, only in-frame clones are kept and a portion is missing. The V and J calls and clone size come from that table; D and trimming were worked out from the DNA. Here the sample spans about 410,000 clones, about 92% being singletons.

Sequenced: PBMCs or T cells enriched from blood (not recorded which). The TCR originated in a man aged 18 to 29 who had recovered from COVID-19. The V call is TRBV6-5, the J call TRBJ1-5; weak D call: TRBD1 (5 bases). CDR3 in DNA: TGTGCCACCCGGGGGTCTTTAAATCAGCCCCAGCATTTT. It is translated as CATRGSLNQPQHF.